This T cell receptor beta chain comes out of a study of T cell repertoires in cytomegalovirus infection. Study-wide points: Of the TCR beta families, the public ones yielded a cumulative frequency that identified carriers of CMV plus the relevant HLA. CMV-specific TCR beta clonotypes restricted by HLA-C were the ones dominating the ex vivo response.

In the case of this clonotype: The antigen is not known.

V was shortened by 7 bases and J by 6 bases, with 19 bases between the two germline ends. Germline V CDR1 and CDR2: SGHVS, FNYEAQ. CDR3 length: 15 residues. Each CDR3 protein is one row after TCRdb ran MiXCR on the reads. The sample yields hundreds of thousands of distinct CDR3 sequences, 33% seen once. V and J are TRBV7-6 and TRBJ2-1; TRBD1 or TRBD2 may be the D gene (5 bases each). Specimen: cultured PBMCs, collected from culture after CMV antigen stimulation. This sequence was found in a human donor in good health (CMV status not recorded). Some clones in this sample may be carry-over from other donors' samples. For the CDR3, the DNA is TGTGCCAGCATCACCCTGGGGAGAGGGGTCAATGAGCAGTTCTTC. Translation gives CASITLGRGVNEQFF.